This TCR beta chain was profiled in a study of T cells expressing NK-cell markers. UMIs accompanied the 5'RACE template switching by which TCR beta cDNA was made. TCRdb reanalyzed the 5' RACE reads and collapses them to one entry per CDR3 protein, without DNA. The sample is made up of some 450,000 distinct CDR3 sequences, and the top ten hold 7.3% of it. Study-level points and caveats: The HCMV specificity of the expanded NKG2C+ T cell clones stayed unresolved.

The CDR3 has 14 amino acids. Germline V gene data show CDR1 as SGHDT and CDR2 as YYEEEE. Comments on this clonotype: Its antigen is not known.

The sample consisted of blood T cells: a sorted CD56 or NKG2C T cell subset, CD4+ or CD8+ T cells, or bulk PBMC T cells (not recorded which). The chain has TRBV5-6 and TRBJ2-2. The receptor was isolated from a woman aged 18-70 years in good health. Here the CDR3 reads CASSLVYGAGELFF.